This T cell receptor (beta chain) was profiled in a study of blood T cells in healthy people across ages. Primers used in a second PCR of about 6 to 11 cycles were a sample-barcoded 5' primer and a J-beta primer mix. TCRdb ran MiXCR on the 5' RACE reads and lists one entry per CDR3 protein. This table has 750,000 to 950,000 distinct CDR3 sequences, almost 30% appearing once. The CDR3 runs to 13 residues. The germline V and J ends were trimmed by 5 bases and 1 base, with 9 bases remaining between them. CDR1 and CDR2 (germline): MNHEY, SVGEGT. This clonotype was picked up many times. These same data were also listed under a study on T cells of mothers and their children. Per that study: Similar thymic selection effects on TCR recombination output appear in pairs, both related and unrelated. Slightly higher overlap, not significant, was seen in related mother-child pairs than in unrelated pairs.

The chain recombines TRBV6-2 or TRBV6-3 with TRBJ2-7; D is unresolved. The sequence was collected from a woman aged 40 to 50 in good health. Material: blood. In DNA form, the CDR3 reads TGTGCCAGCAGTCGGCGGCTTTCCTACGAGCAGTACTTC. This encodes CASSRRLSYEQYF.